This T cell receptor beta chain was sequenced during a study of T cell responses to AZD1222 COVID-19 vaccine. The CDR3 has 15 amino acids. Trimming removed 3 bases at V and 2 bases at J, with 13 bases between. Germline CDR1 KGHDR, CDR2 SFDVKD. The repertoire was sequenced with immunoSEQ multiplex PCR; TCRdb's copy has only in-frame clones and lacks some. The sample carries 90,000 or so clones, 70% to 90% recorded once. The chain has TRBV24-1 and TRBJ2-7, with a tentative D call TRBD1 (6 bases). The receptor's source is an adult who received the AZD1222 COVID-19 vaccine. The sample here was peripheral blood, taken 28 days after the second AZD1222 dose. The CDR3 loop reads CATSDTRGSTYEQYF. CDR3 coding DNA: TGTGCCACCAGTGATACCAGGGGCAGTACCTACGAGCAGTACTTC.